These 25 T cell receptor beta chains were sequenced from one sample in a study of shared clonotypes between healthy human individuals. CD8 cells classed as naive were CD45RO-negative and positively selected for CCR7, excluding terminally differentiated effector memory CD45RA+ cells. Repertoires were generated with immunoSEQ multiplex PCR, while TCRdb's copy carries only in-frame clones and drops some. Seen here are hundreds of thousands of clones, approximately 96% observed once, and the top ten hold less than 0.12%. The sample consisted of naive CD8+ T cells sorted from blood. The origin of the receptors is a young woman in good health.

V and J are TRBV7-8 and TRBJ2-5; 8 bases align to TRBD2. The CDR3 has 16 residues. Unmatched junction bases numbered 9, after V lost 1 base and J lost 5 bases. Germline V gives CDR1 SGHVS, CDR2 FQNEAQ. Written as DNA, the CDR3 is TGTGCCAGCAGCTTAGTAGGACTAGCTCGGGGGGAGACCCAGTACTTC. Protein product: CASSLVGLARGETQYF. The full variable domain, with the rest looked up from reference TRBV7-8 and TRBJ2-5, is GAGVSQSPRYKVAKRGQDVALRCDPISGHVSLFWYQQALGQGPEFLTYFQNEAQLDKSGLPSDRFFAERPEGSVSTLKIQRTQQEDSAVYLCASSLVGLARGETQYFGPGTRLLVL.

CDR3 in amino acids: CSVGDTDYEQYF. CDR3 nucleotide sequence: TGCAGCGTTGGGGATACCGACTACGAGCAGTACTTC. The V gene is TRBV29-1, the J gene TRBJ2-7; D ambiguous. The CDR3 is made up of 12 amino acids. Trimming removed 4 bases at V and 3 bases at J, with 10 bases between. Germline CDR1 SQVTM, CDR2 ANQGSEA.

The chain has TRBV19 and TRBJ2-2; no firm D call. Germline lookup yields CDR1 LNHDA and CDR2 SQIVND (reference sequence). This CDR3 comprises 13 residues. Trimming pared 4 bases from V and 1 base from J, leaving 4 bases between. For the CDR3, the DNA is TGTGCCAGTAGTACTAGGAACACCGGGGAGCTGTTTTTT. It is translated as CASSTRNTGELFF.

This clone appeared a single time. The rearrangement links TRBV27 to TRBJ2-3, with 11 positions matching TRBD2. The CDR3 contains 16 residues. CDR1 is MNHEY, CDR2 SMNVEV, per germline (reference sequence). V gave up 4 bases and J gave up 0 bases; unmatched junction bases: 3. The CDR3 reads CASSWGTSGSTDTQYF. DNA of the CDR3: TGTGCCAGCAGTTGGGGGACTAGCGGTAGCACAGATACGCAGTATTTT.

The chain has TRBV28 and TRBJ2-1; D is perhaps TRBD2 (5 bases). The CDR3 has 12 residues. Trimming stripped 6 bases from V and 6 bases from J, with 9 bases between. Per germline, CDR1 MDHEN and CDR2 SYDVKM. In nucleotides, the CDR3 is TGTGCCAGCAGGGAGAGCGGCAATGAGCAGTTCTTC. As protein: CASRESGNEQFF.

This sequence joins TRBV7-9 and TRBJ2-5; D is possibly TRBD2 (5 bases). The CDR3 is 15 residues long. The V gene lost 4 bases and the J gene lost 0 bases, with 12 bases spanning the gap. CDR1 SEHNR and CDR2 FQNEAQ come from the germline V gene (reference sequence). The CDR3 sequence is CASSSELEYQETQYF. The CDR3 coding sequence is TGTGCCAGCAGCTCGGAACTAGAGTACCAAGAGACCCAGTACTTC.

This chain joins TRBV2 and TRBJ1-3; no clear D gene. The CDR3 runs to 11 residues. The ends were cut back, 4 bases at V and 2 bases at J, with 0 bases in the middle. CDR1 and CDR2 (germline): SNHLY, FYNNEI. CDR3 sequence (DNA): TGTGCCAGCAGTGCTGGAAACACCATATATTTT. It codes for CASSAGNTIYF.

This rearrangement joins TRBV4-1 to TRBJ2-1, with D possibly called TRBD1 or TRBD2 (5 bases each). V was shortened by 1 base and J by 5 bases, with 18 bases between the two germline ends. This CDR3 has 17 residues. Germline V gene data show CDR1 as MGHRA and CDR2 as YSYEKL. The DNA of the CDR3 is TGCGCCAGCAGCCAAGTACCACCGGGACCAATAGACAATGAGCAGTTCTTC. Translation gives CASSQVPPGPIDNEQFF.

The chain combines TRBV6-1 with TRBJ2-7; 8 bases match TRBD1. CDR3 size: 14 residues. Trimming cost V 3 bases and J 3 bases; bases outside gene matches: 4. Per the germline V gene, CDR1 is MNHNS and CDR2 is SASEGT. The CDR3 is CASSDWTGFYEQYF. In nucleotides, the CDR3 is TGTGCCAGCAGTGATTGGACAGGGTTCTACGAGCAGTACTTC.

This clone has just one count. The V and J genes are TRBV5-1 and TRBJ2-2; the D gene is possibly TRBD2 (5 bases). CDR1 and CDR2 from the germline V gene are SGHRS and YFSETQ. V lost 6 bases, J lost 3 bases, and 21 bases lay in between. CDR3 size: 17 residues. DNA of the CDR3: TGCGCCAGCAACCCCAGCGGCGTCTCCGCGGACACCGGGGAGCTGTTTTTT. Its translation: CASNPSGVSADTGELFF.

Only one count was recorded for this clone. The CDR3 sequence: CASTLVRGPPDTQYF. The CDR3 bases are TGTGCCAGCACCCTCGTCAGGGGGCCACCAGATACGCAGTATTTT. This chain uses TRBV28 with TRBJ2-3; the match to TRBD1 covers 8 bases. CDR1 is MDHEN, CDR2 SYDVKM, per germline. CDR3 length: 15 amino acids. V shed 7 bases and J 4 bases; nucleotides not matched to a gene: 10.

The CDR3: CASSSSGSTDTQYF. CDR3 in DNA: TGTGCCAGTAGTTCTAGCGGTAGCACAGATACGCAGTATTTT. The chain recombines TRBV19 with TRBJ2-3, with 7 bases identical to TRBD2. V lost 5 bases to trimming and J lost 0 bases; unmatched junction nucleotides: 2. Germline V gene data show CDR1 as LNHDA and CDR2 as SQIVND (reference sequence). CDR3 size: 14 residues. Complete variable domain (other parts from reference TRBV19 and TRBJ2-3): DGGITQSPKYLFRKEGQNVTLSCEQNLNHDAMYWYRQDPGQGLRLIYYSQIVNDFQKGDIAEGYSVSREKKESFPLTVTSAQKNPTAFYLCASSSSGSTDTQYFGPGTRLTVL.

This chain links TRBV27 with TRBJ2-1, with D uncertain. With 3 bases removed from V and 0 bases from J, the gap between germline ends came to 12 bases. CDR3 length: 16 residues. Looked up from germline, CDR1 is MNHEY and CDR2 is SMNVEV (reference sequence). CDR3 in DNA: TGTGCCAGCAGTTTCTCAGGCTCCTCCTCCTACAATGAGCAGTTCTTC. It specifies CASSFSGSSSYNEQFF.

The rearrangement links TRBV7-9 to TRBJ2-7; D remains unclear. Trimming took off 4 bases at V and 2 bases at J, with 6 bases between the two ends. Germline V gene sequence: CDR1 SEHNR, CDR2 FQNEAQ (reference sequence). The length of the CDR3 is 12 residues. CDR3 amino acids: CASSYDTYEQYF. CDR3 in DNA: TGTGCCAGCAGCTACGACACCTACGAGCAGTACTTC.

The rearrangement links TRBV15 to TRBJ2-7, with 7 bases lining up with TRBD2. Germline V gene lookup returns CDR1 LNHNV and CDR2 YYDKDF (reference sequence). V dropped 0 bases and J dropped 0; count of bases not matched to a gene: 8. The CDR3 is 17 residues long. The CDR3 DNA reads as TGTGCCACCAGCAGAGATCAGGCGGGAGCGCTCTCCTACGAGCAGTACTTC. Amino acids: CATSRDQAGALSYEQYF.

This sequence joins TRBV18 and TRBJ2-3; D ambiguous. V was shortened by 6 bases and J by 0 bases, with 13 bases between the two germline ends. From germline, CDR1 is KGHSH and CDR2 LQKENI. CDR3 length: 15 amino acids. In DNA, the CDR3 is TGTGCCAGCTCCCCCCGTGGGATGAGCACAGATACGCAGTATTTT. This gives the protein CASSPRGMSTDTQYF.

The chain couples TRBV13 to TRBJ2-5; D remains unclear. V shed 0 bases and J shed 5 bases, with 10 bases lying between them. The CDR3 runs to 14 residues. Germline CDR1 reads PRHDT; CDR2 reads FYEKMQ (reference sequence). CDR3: CASSLGGGDETQYF. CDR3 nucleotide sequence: TGTGCCAGCAGCTTAGGAGGTGGGGATGAGACCCAGTACTTC.

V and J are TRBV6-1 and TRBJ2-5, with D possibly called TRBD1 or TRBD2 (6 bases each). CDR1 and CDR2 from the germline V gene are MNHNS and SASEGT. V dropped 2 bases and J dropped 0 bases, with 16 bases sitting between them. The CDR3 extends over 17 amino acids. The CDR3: CASSELPPGAYQETQYF. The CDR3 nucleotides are TGTGCCAGCAGTGAACTTCCTCCGGGGGCGTACCAAGAGACCCAGTACTTC.

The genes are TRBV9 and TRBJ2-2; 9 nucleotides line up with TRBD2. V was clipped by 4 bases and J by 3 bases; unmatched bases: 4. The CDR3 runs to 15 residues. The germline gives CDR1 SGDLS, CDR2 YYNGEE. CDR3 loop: CASSPRGRDTGELFF. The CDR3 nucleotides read TGTGCCAGCAGCCCCCGCGGGAGGGACACCGGGGAGCTGTTTTTT.

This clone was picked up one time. The DNA for the CDR3 is TGTGCCAGCAGCTTAGTTCCGGGAGGCGGGTTCTACGAGCAGTACTTC. It yields the protein CASSLVPGGGFYEQYF. This chain connects TRBV11-2 to TRBJ2-7, with 7 nucleotides matching TRBD2. CDR1 is SGHAT, CDR2 FQNNGV, per germline. CDR3 length: 16 amino acids. Losses at the gene ends were 1 base for V and 3 bases for J; bases not matched to a gene: 9.

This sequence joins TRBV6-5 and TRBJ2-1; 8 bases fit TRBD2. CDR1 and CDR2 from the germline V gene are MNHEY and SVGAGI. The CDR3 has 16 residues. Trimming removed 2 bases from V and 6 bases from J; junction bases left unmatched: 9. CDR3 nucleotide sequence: TGTGCCAGCAGTTACCCGTTGGTAGCGGGACCCAATGAGCAGTTCTTC. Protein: CASSYPLVAGPNEQFF.

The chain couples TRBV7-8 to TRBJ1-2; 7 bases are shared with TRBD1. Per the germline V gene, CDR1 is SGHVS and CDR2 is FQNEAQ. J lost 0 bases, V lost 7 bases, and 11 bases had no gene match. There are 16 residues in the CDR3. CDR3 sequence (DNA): TGTGCCAGCAATACTAAGGGGGCCCTACCTAACTATGGCTACACCTTC. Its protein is CASNTKGALPNYGYTF.

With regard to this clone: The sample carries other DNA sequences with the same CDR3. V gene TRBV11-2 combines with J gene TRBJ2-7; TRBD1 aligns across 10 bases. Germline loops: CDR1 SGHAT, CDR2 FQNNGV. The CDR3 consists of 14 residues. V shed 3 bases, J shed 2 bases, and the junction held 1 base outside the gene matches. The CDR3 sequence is CASSLGTGAYEQYF. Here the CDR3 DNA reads TGTGCCAGCAGCTTGGGGACAGGGGCCTACGAGCAGTACTTC.

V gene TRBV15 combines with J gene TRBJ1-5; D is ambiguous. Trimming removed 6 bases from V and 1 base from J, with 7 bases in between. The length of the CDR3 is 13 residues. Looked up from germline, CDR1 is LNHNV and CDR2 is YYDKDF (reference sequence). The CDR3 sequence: CATSIRSNQPQHF. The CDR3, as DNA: TGTGCCACCAGTATTAGAAGCAATCAGCCCCAGCATTTT.

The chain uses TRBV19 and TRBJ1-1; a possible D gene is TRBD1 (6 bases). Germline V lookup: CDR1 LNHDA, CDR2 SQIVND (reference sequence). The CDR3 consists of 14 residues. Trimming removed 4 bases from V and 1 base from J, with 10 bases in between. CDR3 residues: CASSSRTENTEAFF. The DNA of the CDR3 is TGTGCCAGTAGTAGCCGGACAGAGAACACTGAAGCTTTCTTT.